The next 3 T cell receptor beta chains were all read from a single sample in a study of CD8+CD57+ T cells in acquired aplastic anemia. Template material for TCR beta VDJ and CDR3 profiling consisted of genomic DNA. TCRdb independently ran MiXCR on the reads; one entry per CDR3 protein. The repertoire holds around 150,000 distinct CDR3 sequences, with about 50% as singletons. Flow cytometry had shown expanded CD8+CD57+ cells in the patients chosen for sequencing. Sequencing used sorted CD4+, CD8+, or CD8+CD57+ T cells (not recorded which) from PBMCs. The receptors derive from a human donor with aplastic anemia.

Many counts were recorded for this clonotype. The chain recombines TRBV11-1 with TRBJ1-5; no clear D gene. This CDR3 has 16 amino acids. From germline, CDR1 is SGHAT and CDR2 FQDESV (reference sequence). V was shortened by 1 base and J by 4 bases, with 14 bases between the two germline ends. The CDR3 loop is CASSLGQYVGNQPQHF. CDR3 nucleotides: TGTGCCAGCAGCTTAGGCCAGTACGTGGGGAATCAGCCCCAGCATTTT. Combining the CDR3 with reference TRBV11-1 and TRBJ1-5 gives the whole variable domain EAEVAQSPRYKITEKSQAVAFWCDPISGHATLYWYRQILGQGPELLVQFQDESVVDDSQLPKDRFSAERLKGVDSTLKIQPAELGDSAMYLCASSLGQYVGNQPQHFGDGTRLSIL.

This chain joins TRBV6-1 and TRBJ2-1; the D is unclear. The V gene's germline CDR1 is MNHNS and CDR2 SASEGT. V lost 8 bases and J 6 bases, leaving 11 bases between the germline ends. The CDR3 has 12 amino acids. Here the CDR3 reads CASWVVRNEQFF. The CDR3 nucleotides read TGTGCCAGCTGGGTGGTCCGCAATGAGCAGTTCTTC.

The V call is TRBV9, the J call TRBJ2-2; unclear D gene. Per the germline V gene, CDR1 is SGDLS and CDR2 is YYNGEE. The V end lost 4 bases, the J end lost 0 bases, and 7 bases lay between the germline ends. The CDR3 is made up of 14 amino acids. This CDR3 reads CASSTRTNTGELFF. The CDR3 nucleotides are TGTGCCAGCAGCACCCGGACGAACACCGGGGAGCTGTTTTTT.